The rows below give T cell receptor beta chains drawn from one sample of a study of cytotoxic CD8 clonotypes in ibrutinib-treated CLL. Profiled with immunoSEQ multiplex PCR; TCRdb holds only in-frame clones, not every one. The sample gives approximately 190,000 clones, more than 75% of which show up once; more than 9.5% is in the top ten. Sequencing was performed on PBMCs, taken after 12 months of ibrutinib treatment. Source of these receptors: a human donor with chronic lymphocytic leukemia. Each CDR3 is given with its conserved first and last residue. Fields, in order: clone size, V gene, J gene, D gene, CDR3 protein, CDR3 DNA. The D gene is left open where the match is weak. A row's size may be missing; if present it is once, few, many or a size class.

-	TRBV28	TRBJ1-2	-	CASRRGSVNYGYTF	TGTGCCAGCAGGCGGGGCAGTGTTAACTATGGCTACACCTTC
-	TRBV18	TRBJ1-4	-	CASSPPQDPEKLFF	TGTGCCAGCTCACCCCCCCAGGATCCTGAAAAACTGTTTTTT
-	TRBV28	TRBJ1-4	TRBD1	CASSPPPGGGDEKLFF	TGTGCCAGCAGTCCTCCTCCAGGGGGCGGTGATGAAAAACTGTTTTTT
-	TRBV7-2	TRBJ2-7	-	CASSLKAASEQYF	TGTGCCAGCAGCTTAAAGGCAGCCTCTGAGCAGTACTTC
-	TRBV23-1	TRBJ1-6	TRBD1	CASSPLCGTGWPAYNSPLHF	TGCGCCAGCAGCCCTCTATGCGGGACAGGGTGGCCGGCGTATAATTCACCCCTCCACTTT
-	TRBV19	TRBJ1-1	-	CASSYLTGRRGTEAFF	TGTGCCAGCAGTTATCTGACAGGCCGACGTGGGACTGAAGCTTTCTTT
-	TRBV30	TRBJ1-3	-	CAWSGQGWDSGNTIYF	TGTGCCTGGAGTGGGCAAGGGTGGGACTCTGGAAACACCATATATTTT
-	TRBV6-1	TRBJ2-7	-	CASSARTYYEQYF	TGTGCCAGCAGTGCCCGAACCTACTACGAGCAGTACTTC
-	TRBV7-9	TRBJ1-1	-	CASSPEGGKDTEAFF	TGTGCCAGCAGCCCGGAGGGGGGTAAGGACACTGAAGCTTTCTTT
-	TRBV5-5	TRBJ2-2	TRBD2	CASSPDGGGTGELFF	TGTGCCAGCAGCCCGGACGGCGGGGGCACCGGGGAGCTGTTTTTT
-	TRBV27	TRBJ2-7	TRBD1	CASSLWAGGYEQYF	TGTGCCAGCAGCCTATGGGCAGGGGGCTACGAGCAGTACTTC
few	TRBV5-6	TRBJ2-2	TRBD2	CASSSIIAGGPTGELFF	TGTGCCAGCAGCTCGATTATAGCGGGAGGGCCCACCGGGGAGCTGTTTTTT
once	TRBV5-6	TRBJ2-7	-	CASSPVMGYEQYF	TGTGCCAGCAGCCCCGTAATGGGCTACGAGCAGTACTTC
-	TRBV30	TRBJ2-4	-	CAQESGTPGGKYF	TGTGCCCAAGAATCCGGGACACCCGGTGGGAAGTACTTC
once	TRBV7-7	TRBJ1-3	-	CASSSIPGASIYF	TGTGCTAGCAGCTCCATCCCAGGGGCGAGCATATATTTT
few	TRBV7-9	TRBJ2-3	-	CASSLGQSSSGRQYF	TGTGCCAGCAGCTTAGGGCAGTCCTCAAGCGGGCGGCAGTATTTT
-	TRBV13	TRBJ2-1	TRBD1	CASSFGNRGFPNEQFF	TGTGCCAGCAGCTTCGGGAACAGGGGATTCCCCAATGAGCAGTTCTTC
-	TRBV30	TRBJ2-7	-	CAWSFLHGAYEQYF	TGTGCCTGGAGTTTCCTACACGGCGCCTACGAGCAGTACTTC
few	TRBV7-6	TRBJ2-2	-	CASSQGTAEELFF	TGTGCCAGCAGCCAAGGGACCGCCGAGGAGCTGTTTTTT
-	TRBV6-5	TRBJ1-5	TRBD1	CASSPRDSQPQHF	TGTGCCAGCAGTCCCCGGGACAGCCAGCCCCAGCATTTT
-	TRBV7-6	TRBJ2-3	TRBD2	CASSLEAGLRDTQYF	TGTGCCAGCAGCTTAGAAGCGGGGTTGAGAGATACGCAGTATTTT
-	TRBV5-4	TRBJ2-7	TRBD1	CASSLPGTGAVGQYF	TGTGCCAGCAGCTTGCCCGGGACAGGGGCCGTCGGGCAGTACTTC
once	TRBV7-9	TRBJ2-1	-	CASSLVGRQGGEQFF	TGTGCCAGCAGCTTAGTAGGCCGGCAGGGCGGTGAGCAGTTCTTC
-	TRBV11-2	TRBJ2-3	-	CASSLSADFTDTQYF	TGTGCCAGCAGCTTGTCCGCGGACTTCACAGATACGCAGTATTTT
-	TRBV18	TRBJ2-7	-	CASSPPSGHQYF	TGTGCCAGCTCACCACCGTCGGGACACCAGTACTTC
-	TRBV5-1	TRBJ2-2	-	CASSFLGVSGELFF	TGCGCCAGCAGCTTCCTGGGCGTTTCCGGGGAGCTGTTTTTT
-	TRBV7-9	TRBJ1-1	TRBD1	CASSLWDRVTEAFF	TGTGCCAGCAGCTTATGGGACAGGGTCACTGAAGCTTTCTTT
-	TRBV11-2	TRBJ1-2	-	CASSYAAGNYGYTF	TGTGCCAGCAGCTATGCAGCGGGGAACTATGGCTACACCTTC
-	TRBV11-2	TRBJ2-7	TRBD1	CASSFGQGPYEQYF	TGTGCCAGCAGCTTCGGACAGGGGCCCTACGAGCAGTACTTC
few	TRBV9	TRBJ1-6	-	CASSVDPQYNSPLHF	TGTGCCAGCAGCGTAGACCCCCAGTATAATTCACCCCTCCACTTT
-	TRBV28	TRBJ1-2	TRBD1	CASSPWDSGYGYTF	TGTGCCAGCAGTCCATGGGACAGCGGGTATGGCTACACCTTC
-	TRBV7-9	TRBJ2-2	TRBD2	CASSFGLAGAYGELFF	TGTGCCAGCAGCTTTGGGCTAGCGGGAGCTTACGGGGAGCTGTTTTTT
few	TRBV28	TRBJ2-7	-	CASSLAAGRYEQYF	TGTGCCAGCAGTTTGGCGGCAGGTCGGTACGAGCAGTACTTC
-	TRBV5-6	TRBJ2-3	TRBD1	CASSSLRAGGNTQYF	TGTGCCAGCAGCTCCCTGAGAGCAGGGGGTAATACGCAGTATTTT
-	TRBV5-1	TRBJ2-3	-	CASSLTGVSGVTDTQYF	TGCGCCAGCAGCTTAACAGGGGTTAGCGGGGTCACAGATACGCAGTATTTT
-	TRBV6-6	TRBJ2-3	-	CASSARTVRTDTQYF	TGTGCCAGCAGCGCAAGGACGGTTCGCACAGATACGCAGTATTTT
-	TRBV6-1	TRBJ1-4	TRBD1	CASAQGDINEKLFF	TGTGCCAGCGCTCAGGGGGACATAAATGAAAAACTGTTTTTT
-	TRBV5-1	TRBJ2-7	-	CASGPGGGLAEQYF	TGCGCCAGCGGGCCCGGAGGGGGATTGGCCGAGCAGTACTTC
once	TRBV28	TRBJ1-3	-	CASSVRGAGNTIYF	TGTGCCAGCAGCGTTCGGGGGGCAGGAAACACCATATATTTT
-	TRBV5-4	TRBJ2-7	-	CASANTGRSEQYF	TGTGCCAGCGCCAATACAGGGAGATCCGAGCAGTACTTC
-	TRBV7-9	TRBJ2-4	TRBD2	CASSSRGDIQYF	TGTGCCAGCAGCTCTCGGGGGGACATTCAGTACTTC
-	TRBV25-1	TRBJ1-1	-	CASRRLWGNTEAFF	TGTGCCAGCAGACGTTTATGGGGGAACACTGAAGCTTTCTTT
-	TRBV7-8	TRBJ1-5	-	CASSPTSRVGDQPQHF	TGTGCCAGCAGCCCCACTTCGAGGGTGGGCGATCAGCCCCAGCATTTT
-	TRBV28	TRBJ1-2	-	CASSLWGAQGYTF	TGTGCCAGCAGTTTATGGGGGGCGCAAGGCTACACCTTC
-	TRBV27	TRBJ2-1	-	CASRSIQGGTYNEQFF	TGTGCCAGCAGATCAATCCAGGGGGGTACCTACAATGAGCAGTTCTTC
-	TRBV7-8	TRBJ1-4	-	CASSREGSTSEKLFF	TGTGCCAGCAGTCGGGAGGGGAGTACGAGTGAAAAACTGTTTTTT
-	TRBV13	TRBJ1-1	-	CASSAAGALKNTEAFF	TGTGCCAGCAGCGCGGCCGGGGCTTTGAAGAACACTGAAGCTTTCTTT
-	TRBV5-4	TRBJ2-1	TRBD2	CASSATGTSGFGEQFF	TGTGCCAGCAGCGCGACCGGGACTAGCGGTTTTGGGGAGCAGTTCTTC
-	TRBV7-9	TRBJ1-2	-	CASSQDNYGYTF	TGTGCCAGCAGCCAGGACAACTATGGCTACACCTTC
-	TRBV27	TRBJ2-1	-	CASSLGATGTVQNEQFF	TGTGCCAGCAGTCTCGGAGCGACAGGGACTGTTCAGAATGAGCAGTTCTTC